Reported below is one T cell receptor (beta chain). Antigen specificity is unknown. The data are from a study of radiotherapy plus CTLA-4 blockade in lung cancer. Study information: Across the patients, objective responses occurred in approximately 19%, and disease control in under 40%. Study-wide points: Response, reportedly, was best predicted by interferon-beta along with early blood T cell clone dynamics. After radiotherapy and ipilimumab, tumor-derived clones expanded in peripheral blood.

CDR1 and CDR2 (germline): LNHDA, SQIVND (reference sequence). The V end lost 5 bases, the J end lost 4 bases, and 13 bases lay between the germline ends. The CDR3 loop spans 14 amino acids. This table comes from immunoSEQ multiplex PCR, and its TCRdb copy is limited to in-frame clones, with some not included. This sample has about 98,000 clones; 75% to 85% occur once, and the top ten carry around 3.6%. The sample here was peripheral blood, taken from a patient treated with radiotherapy plus ipilimumab. The clonotype originates from a human donor with non-small cell lung cancer who had a partial response to radiotherapy plus ipilimumab. This chain connects TRBV19 to TRBJ2-3; D might be TRBD1 (6 bases). Here the CDR3 DNA reads TGTGCCAGTAGTTCGCAGGGGCCGGCAGATACGCAGTATTTT. Amino acids: CASSSQGPADTQYF.